This T cell receptor (beta chain) was sequenced during a study of blood T cell repertoires in COVID-19. Across the study: Samples of COVID-19 (acute and convalescent) were obtained from the United States, Italy and Spain. T cells, B-cell-depleted T cells, or PBMCs provided the cDNA or gDNA that served as material.

The data were produced by immunoSEQ multiplex PCR, yet TCRdb's version contains in-frame clones alone and is incomplete. The sample records about 210,000 clones, about 91% being singletons. Germline-derived CDR1 and CDR2 are SGHDT and YYEEEE. Trimming removed 0 bases from V and 7 bases from J, with 13 bases in between. CDR3 length: 15 amino acids. The receptor's source is a woman aged 40 to 50 with acute or convalescent COVID-19. The rearrangement uses TRBV5-6 and TRBJ1-4; a possible D gene is TRBD1 (5 bases). The specimen sequenced was peripheral blood. In DNA, the CDR3 is TGTGCCAGCAGCTTGGCCGTCCCCGGGGGTGAAAAACTGTTTTTT. As protein: CASSLAVPGGEKLFF.